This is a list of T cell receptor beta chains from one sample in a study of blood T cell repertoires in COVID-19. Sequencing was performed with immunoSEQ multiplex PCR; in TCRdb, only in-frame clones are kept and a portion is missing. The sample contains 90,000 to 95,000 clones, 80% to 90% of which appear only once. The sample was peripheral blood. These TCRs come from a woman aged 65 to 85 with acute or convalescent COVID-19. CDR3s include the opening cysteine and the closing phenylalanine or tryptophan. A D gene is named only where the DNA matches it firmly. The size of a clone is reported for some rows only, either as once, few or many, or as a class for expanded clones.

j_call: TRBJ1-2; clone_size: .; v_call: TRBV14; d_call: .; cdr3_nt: TGTGCCAGCAGCCAAGATAGGTTACAGGGTTCCGGCTACACCTTC; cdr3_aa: CASSQDRLQGSGYTF
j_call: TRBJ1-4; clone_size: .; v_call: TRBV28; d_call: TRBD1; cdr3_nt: TGTGCCAGCACGACAGGGTTCCGCGAAAAACTGTTTTTT; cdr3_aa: CASTTGFREKLFF
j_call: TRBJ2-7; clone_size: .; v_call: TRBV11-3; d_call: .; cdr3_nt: TGTGCCGCAAGTCGAAAGCGAGACTACGAGCAGTACTTC; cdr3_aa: CAASRKRDYEQYF
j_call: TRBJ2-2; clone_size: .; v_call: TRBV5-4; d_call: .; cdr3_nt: TGTGCCAGCAGCTCCTCCGACACGCTCCCCGGGGAGCTGTTTTTT; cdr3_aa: CASSSSDTLPGELFF
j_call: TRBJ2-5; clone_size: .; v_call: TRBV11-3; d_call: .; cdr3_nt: TGTGCCAGCAGCGAGATCAGGGTAGGGGAATGGGAGACCCAGTACTTC; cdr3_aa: CASSEIRVGEWETQYF
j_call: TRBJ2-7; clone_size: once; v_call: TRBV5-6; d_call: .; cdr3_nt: TGTGCCAGCAGCTTGTATGGCAGGGGAGCCTACGAGCAGTACTTC; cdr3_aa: CASSLYGRGAYEQYF
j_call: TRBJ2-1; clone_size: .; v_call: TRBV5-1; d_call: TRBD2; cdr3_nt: TGCGCCAGCAGCCTCTCCCCTAGCGGGGGGGCCGGGGGTGAGCAGTTCTTC; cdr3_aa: CASSLSPSGGAGGEQFF
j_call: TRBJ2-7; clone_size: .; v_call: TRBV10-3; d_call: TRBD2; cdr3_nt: TGTGCCATCAGTGACTCGACTAGCGCCTACGAGCAGTACTTC; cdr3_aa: CAISDSTSAYEQYF
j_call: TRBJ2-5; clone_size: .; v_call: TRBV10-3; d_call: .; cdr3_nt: TGTGCCATCTCATCCCGAGGAGGGAAGGAGACCCAGTACTTC; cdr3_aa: CAISSRGGKETQYF
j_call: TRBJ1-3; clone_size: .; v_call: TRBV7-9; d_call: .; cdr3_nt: TGTGCCAGCAGCTTAGAGGACAAACCTGGAAACACCATATATTTT; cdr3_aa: CASSLEDKPGNTIYF
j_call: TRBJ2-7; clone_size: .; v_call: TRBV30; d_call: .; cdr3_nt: TGTGCCTGGAGGCCCGACAAGCTTCACGAGCAGTACTTC; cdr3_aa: CAWRPDKLHEQYF
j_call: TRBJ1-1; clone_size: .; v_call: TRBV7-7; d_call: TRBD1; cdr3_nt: TGTGCCAGCAGTCGCATTACAGGGGGTGGAGACACTGAAGCTTTCTTT; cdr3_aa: CASSRITGGGDTEAFF
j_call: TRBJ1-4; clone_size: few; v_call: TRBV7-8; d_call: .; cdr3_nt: TGTGCCAGCAGCCCCCCGGGAGGCGAAAAACTGTTTTTT; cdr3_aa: CASSPPGGEKLFF
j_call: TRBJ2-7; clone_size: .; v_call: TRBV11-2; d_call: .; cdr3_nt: TGTGCCAGCAGCTTATCGGCCCCGCCAGGAAACTACGAGCAGTACTTC; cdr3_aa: CASSLSAPPGNYEQYF
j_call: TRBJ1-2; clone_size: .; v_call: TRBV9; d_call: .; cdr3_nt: TGTGCCAGCAGCGTAGAGGGGTCCGATGGCTACACCTTC; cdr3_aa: CASSVEGSDGYTF
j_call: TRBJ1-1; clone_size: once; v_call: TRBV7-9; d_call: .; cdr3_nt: TGTGCCAGCAGCATCGGGGGGACTGAAGCTTTCTTT; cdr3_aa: CASSIGGTEAFF
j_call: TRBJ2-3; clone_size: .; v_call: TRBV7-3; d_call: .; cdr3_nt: TGTGCCAGCAGCTTAAGTCCCCGGGGTGGAGATACGCAGTATTTT; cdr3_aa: CASSLSPRGGDTQYF
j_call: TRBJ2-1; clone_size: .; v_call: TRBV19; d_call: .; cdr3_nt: TGTGCCAGTAGTATTGGCGACTCCAGCTCCTACAATGAGCAGTTCTTC; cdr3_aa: CASSIGDSSSYNEQFF
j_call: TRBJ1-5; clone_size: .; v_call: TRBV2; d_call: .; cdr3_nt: TGTGCCAGCAGTGAAGGGAGTAGTAGCAATCAGCCCCAGCATTTT; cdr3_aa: CASSEGSSSNQPQHF
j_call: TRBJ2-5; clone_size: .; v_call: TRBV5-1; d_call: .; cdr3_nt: TGCGCCAGCAGCTTCTCCGGGGACCAAGAGACCCAGTACTTC; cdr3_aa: CASSFSGDQETQYF
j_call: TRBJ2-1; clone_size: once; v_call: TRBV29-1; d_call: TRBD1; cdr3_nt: TGCAGCGTTCTCAAACCCGGGACAGGGCTTACCAATGAGCAGTTCTTC; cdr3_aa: CSVLKPGTGLTNEQFF
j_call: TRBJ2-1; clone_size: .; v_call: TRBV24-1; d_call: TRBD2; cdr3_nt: TGTGCCACCAGTCTAGCGGGGGTCTACAATGAGCAGTTCTTC; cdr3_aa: CATSLAGVYNEQFF
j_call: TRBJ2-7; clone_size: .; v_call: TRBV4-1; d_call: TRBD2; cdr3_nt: TGCGCCAGCAGCCAAGATTATAAGCGGGATTACGAGCAGTACTTC; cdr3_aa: CASSQDYKRDYEQYF
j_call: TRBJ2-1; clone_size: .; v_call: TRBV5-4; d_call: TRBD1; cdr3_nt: TGTGCCAGCAGCCACGGGACAGGCTACTACAATGAGCAGTTCTTC; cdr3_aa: CASSHGTGYYNEQFF
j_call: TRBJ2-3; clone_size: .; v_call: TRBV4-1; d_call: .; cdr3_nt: TGCGCCAGCAGCCGGGGCAGGGGAACAGATACGCAGTATTTT; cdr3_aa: CASSRGRGTDTQYF
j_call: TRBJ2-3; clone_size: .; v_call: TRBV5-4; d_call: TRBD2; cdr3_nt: TGTGCCAGCAGCTTGGACGGGGGGATTCATACGCAGTATTTT; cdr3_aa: CASSLDGGIHTQYF
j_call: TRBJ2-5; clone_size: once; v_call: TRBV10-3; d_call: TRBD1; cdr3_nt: TGTGCCATCCAACCGGGACAGGAGGACCCCCAGTACTTC; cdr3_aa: CAIQPGQEDPQYF
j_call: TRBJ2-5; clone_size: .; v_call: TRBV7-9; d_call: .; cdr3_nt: TGTGCCAGCAGCTTTGGCAGGTTAGAGACCCAGTACTTC; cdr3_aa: CASSFGRLETQYF
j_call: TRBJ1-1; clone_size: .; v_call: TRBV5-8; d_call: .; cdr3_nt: TGTGCCAGCAGCACCCCAGGGGCCCGGCCTGAAGCTTTCTTT; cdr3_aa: CASSTPGARPEAFF
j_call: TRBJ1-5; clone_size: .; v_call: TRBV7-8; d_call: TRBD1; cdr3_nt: TGTGCCAGCAGCCAGGGGGTCAATAGCAATCAGCCCCAGCATTTT; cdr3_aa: CASSQGVNSNQPQHF
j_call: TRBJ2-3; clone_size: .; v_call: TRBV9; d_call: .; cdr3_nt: TGTGCCAGCAGCGTAAGTACGACTAGCACAGATACGCAGTATTTT; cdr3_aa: CASSVSTTSTDTQYF
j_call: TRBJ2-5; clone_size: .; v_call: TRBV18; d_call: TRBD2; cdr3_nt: TGTGCCAGCTCACTTGTCTCGGGACTAGCGGAAGAAGAGACCCAGTACTTC; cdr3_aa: CASSLVSGLAEEETQYF
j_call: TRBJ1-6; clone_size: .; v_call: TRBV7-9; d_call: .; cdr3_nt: TGTGCCAGCAGCTTAGTTCAGGGGAATTCACCCCTCCACTTT; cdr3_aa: CASSLVQGNSPLHF
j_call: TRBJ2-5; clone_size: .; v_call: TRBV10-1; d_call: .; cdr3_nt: TGCGCCAGCAGTGCCACCGGGAAAGAGACCCAGTACTTC; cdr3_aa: CASSATGKETQYF
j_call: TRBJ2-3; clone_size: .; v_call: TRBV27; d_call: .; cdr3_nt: TGTGCCAGCGCCAAATACTTTGCGGCTAGCACAGATACGCAGTATTTT; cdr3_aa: CASAKYFAASTDTQYF
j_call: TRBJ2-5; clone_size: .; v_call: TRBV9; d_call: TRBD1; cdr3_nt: TGTGCCAGCAGTTTTACCGGGACAGGGTGGGGAGAGACCCAGTACTTC; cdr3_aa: CASSFTGTGWGETQYF
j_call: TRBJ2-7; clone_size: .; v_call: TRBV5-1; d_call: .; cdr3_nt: TGCGCCAGCAGCTTACAACAGAACTACGAGCAGTACTTC; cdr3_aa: CASSLQQNYEQYF
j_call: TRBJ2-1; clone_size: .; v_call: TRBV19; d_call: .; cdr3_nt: TGTGCCAGTAGTTTTGGACAGTCGGACAATGAGCAGTTCTTC; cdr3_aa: CASSFGQSDNEQFF
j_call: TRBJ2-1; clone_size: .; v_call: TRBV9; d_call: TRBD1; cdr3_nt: TGTGCCAGCAGCGTATTCGGACAGGGCTACAATGAGCAGTTCTTC; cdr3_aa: CASSVFGQGYNEQFF
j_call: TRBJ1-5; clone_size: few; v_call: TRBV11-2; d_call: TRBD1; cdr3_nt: TGTGCCAGCAGCTTAGAGGGGACAGGCTATAGCAATCAGCCCCAGCATTTT; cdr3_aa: CASSLEGTGYSNQPQHF
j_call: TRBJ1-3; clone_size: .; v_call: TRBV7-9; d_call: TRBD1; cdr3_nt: TGTGCCAGCAGCCCTCCGGGACAGGGGGCGACCGACACCATATATTTT; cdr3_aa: CASSPPGQGATDTIYF
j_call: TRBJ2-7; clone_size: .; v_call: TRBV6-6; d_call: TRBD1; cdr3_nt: TGTGCCAGCAGCCCCGGAGCTCGGACAGGGGGCTACGAGCAGTACTTC; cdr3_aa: CASSPGARTGGYEQYF
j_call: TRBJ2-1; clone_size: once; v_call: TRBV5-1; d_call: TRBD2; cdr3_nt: TGCGCCAGCAGCCCGCCCGTCGTGTCTAGCGGCCTCTCCTACAATGAGCAGTTCTTC; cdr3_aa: CASSPPVVSSGLSYNEQFF
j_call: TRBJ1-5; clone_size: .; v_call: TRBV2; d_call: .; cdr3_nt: TGTGCCAGCAGGTCCGATACAAGCAATCAGCCCCAGCATTTT; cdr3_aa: CASRSDTSNQPQHF
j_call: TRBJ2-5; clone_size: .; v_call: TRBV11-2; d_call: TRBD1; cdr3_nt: TGTGCCAGCAGCCATCGGACAGGGGGACAAGAGACCCAGTACTTC; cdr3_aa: CASSHRTGGQETQYF
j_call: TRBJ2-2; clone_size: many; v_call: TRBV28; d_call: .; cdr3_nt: TGTGCCAGCAACCCTCCAGGACTTCTTCCCGGGGAGCTGTTTTTT; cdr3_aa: CASNPPGLLPGELFF